The clone carrying this T cell receptor beta chain was counted a single time. Its antigen remains unidentified. V was shortened by 10 bases and J by 7 bases, with 17 bases between the two germline ends. CDR3 size: 13 residues. Looked up from germline, CDR1 is SGHTA and CDR2 is FQGNSA. The data originate from a study of post-analysis software for immune sequencing data. Study-level points and caveats: Roughly 5 TRBV segments, TRBV5-6, TRBV5-1 and TRBV20-1 among them, were found more frequent in patients than controls. Significantly lower normalized Chao1 diversity was found in patients with multiple sclerosis relative to controls.

The library was made from cDNA and included unique molecular identifiers. The yield from around 1 to 10 million T cells was around 500,000 cDNA molecules in total. A single record per CDR3 protein comes from TCRdb applying MiXCR to the PCR reads. Of about 770,000 distinct CDR3 sequences in the sample, roughly 46% were seen once. The sequence was obtained from a girl between 10 and 17 years old with multiple sclerosis. The rearrangement links TRBV7-2 to TRBJ2-1, with TRBD2 as a possible D gene (6 bases). Sequencing used blood. CDR3 region: CAIVRESGNEQFF. In DNA form, the CDR3 reads TGTGCCATCGTCCGGGAGTCGGGGAATGAGCAGTTCTTC.